Below are 21 T cell receptor beta chains sequenced from a single sample in a study of T cell repertoires in ileal Crohn's disease. The method was immunoSEQ multiplex PCR; TCRdb's version includes in-frame clones alone and lacks a portion of them. The sample consists of thousands of clones, over 80% of them appearing once. Source material: ileal tissue. The receptor set was obtained from an adult with Crohn's disease.

J is TRBJ1-2 and V is TRBV28; no firm D call. Deletions cut 3 bases from V and 8 bases from J, with 10 bases between. Germline CDR1 MDHEN, CDR2 SYDVKM. The CDR3 runs to 12 residues. CDR3 amino acids: CASSFRGLGYTF. CDR3 DNA sequence: TGTGCCAGCAGTTTTCGGGGTCTCGGCTACACCTTC.

The rearrangement uses TRBV28 and TRBJ2-5, with a weak D call TRBD2 (5 bases). Per the germline V gene, CDR1 is MDHEN and CDR2 is SYDVKM. This CDR3 has 15 residues. Trimming removed 7 bases at V and 5 bases at J, with 20 bases between. CDR3 in amino acids: CASKTLGVLSETQYF. DNA of the CDR3: TGTGCCAGCAAAACACTAGGAGTATTATCGGAGACCCAGTACTTC.

The V and J genes are TRBV5-6 and TRBJ2-1; tentative D call: TRBD1 (6 bases). Germline CDR1 and CDR2: SGHDT and YYEEEE. The CDR3 spans 15 residues. The V gene lost 4 bases and the J gene lost 9 bases, with 20 bases spanning the gap. This CDR3 reads CASSDPRKGVGEQFF. The CDR3 DNA follows: TGTGCCAGCAGCGACCCTAGAAAGGGGGTCGGTGAGCAGTTCTTC.

This sequence joins TRBV18 and TRBJ1-4; 9 bases agree with TRBD1. Germline lookup yields CDR1 KGHSH and CDR2 LQKENI. CDR3 length: 16 amino acids. V lost 6 bases and J lost 5; bases outside the gene matches: 10. CDR3 DNA: TGTGCCAGCTCCAAGTTACAGGGGGCTGCCAATGAAAAACTGTTTTTT. As protein: CASSKLQGAANEKLFF. Full variable domain (outside the CDR3, taken from reference TRBV18 and TRBJ1-4): NAGVMQNPRHLVRRRGQEARLRCSPMKGHSHVYWYRQLPEEGLKFMVYLQKENIIDESGMPKERFSAEFPKEGPSILRIQQVVRGDSAAYFCASSKLQGAANEKLFFGSGTQLSVL.

This clone has just one count. V and J are TRBV15 and TRBJ2-6; weak D call: TRBD1 (6 bases). Trimming cost V 0 bases and J 3 bases, with 12 bases left between them. Germline CDR1 and CDR2: LNHNV and YYDKDF (reference sequence). CDR3 size: 17 residues. CDR3 loop: CATSRDPAGVGANVLTF. In DNA form, the CDR3 reads TGTGCCACCAGCAGAGATCCTGCAGGGGTTGGGGCCAACGTCCTGACTTTC.

V is TRBV5-1 and J is TRBJ2-5; TRBD2 agrees at 13 bases. The V segment lost 7 bases and the J segment 1 base; nucleotides outside the gene matches: 4. CDR1 and CDR2 (germline): SGHRS, YFSETQ. This CDR3 spans 15 amino acids. In nucleotides, the CDR3 is TGCGCCAGCGGCGGACTAGCGGGAGCCCAAGAGACCCAGTACTTC. This gives the protein CASGGLAGAQETQYF.

This rearrangement joins TRBV4-2 to TRBJ2-5; 8 bases match TRBD2. Gene TRBJ2-7 matches the end of the DNA better, so the J call may be wrong. CDR3 length equals 16 residues. In germline, CDR1 is LGHNA, CDR2 YNFKEQ. This CDR3 is CASSQDSSGPSYEQYF. The CDR3, as DNA: TGTGCCAGCAGCCAAGACTCTAGCGGGCCCTCCTACGAGCAGTACTTC.

The chain employs TRBV4-2 and TRBJ2-2; 8 nucleotides match TRBD2. Germline V lookup: CDR1 LGHNA, CDR2 YNFKEQ. V shed 4 bases and J 4 bases; nucleotides not matched to a gene: 5. The CDR3 runs to 15 residues. CDR3 protein: CASSRREEATGELFF. The CDR3 DNA reads TGTGCCAGCAGCCGGCGGGAGGAGGCCACCGGGGAGCTGTTTTTT.

The chain joins TRBV6-5 to TRBJ2-7; 11 positions match TRBD1. Trimming cost V 6 bases and J 6 bases; bases outside gene matches: 7. In germline, CDR1 is MNHEY, CDR2 SVGAGI. The CDR3 length is 14 residues. CDR3 amino acids: CASRLGQGASEQYF. Written as DNA, the CDR3 is TGTGCCAGCAGACTAGGACAGGGGGCGTCCGAGCAGTACTTC.

The chain uses TRBV11-2 and TRBJ1-4; D gene unclear. V was cut by 0 bases and J by 6 bases, with 8 bases left in between. Germline CDR1 and CDR2: SGHAT and FQNNGV. The CDR3 is 14 residues long. CDR3: CASSLDQYHEKLFF. DNA of the CDR3: TGTGCCAGCAGCTTAGATCAGTACCATGAAAAACTGTTTTTT. Drawing the rest from reference TRBV11-2 and TRBJ1-4, the complete variable domain is EAGVAQSPRYKIIEKRQSVAFWCNPISGHATLYWYQQILGQGPKLLIQFQNNGVVDDSQLPKDRFSAERLKGVDSTLKIQPAKLEDSAVYLCASSLDQYHEKLFFGSGTQLSVL.

The chain couples TRBV29-1 to TRBJ2-2, with a tentative D call TRBD1 (6 bases). Trimming took 6 bases from V and 7 from J, leaving 15 bases between them. There are 13 residues in the CDR3. CDR1 and CDR2 from the germline V gene are SQVTM and ANQGSEA. In DNA, the CDR3 is TGCAGCGTCTCAAATACAGGGTTCGGGGAGCTGTTTTTT. Its translation is CSVSNTGFGELFF.

The genes are TRBV19 and TRBJ1-5; D is uncertain. Trimming left V 5 bases short and J 0 bases short, with 11 bases between. Germline loops: CDR1 LNHDA, CDR2 SQIVND (reference sequence). This CDR3 has 15 amino acids. CDR3: CASSVLESSNQPQHF. The DNA for the CDR3 is TGTGCCAGTAGTGTCCTGGAGTCTAGCAATCAGCCCCAGCATTTT.

As concerns this clone: An end of the junction differs from the germline gene, which may be a read error. The V call is TRBV10-3, the J call TRBJ1-1; the D is unclear. CDR1 is ENHRY and CDR2 is SYGVKD in the germline V gene. This CDR3 is built from 12 residues. Here the CDR3 reads CAISDRNNEAFF. The DNA for the CDR3 is TGTGCCATCAGTGACCGCAACAATGAAGCTTTCTTT.

The chain recombines TRBV18 with TRBJ2-5; 8 bases are a match to TRBD1. The CDR3 has 15 amino acids. Germline CDR1 KGHSH, CDR2 LQKENI. After removal of 1 base from V and 5 bases from J, the junction contained 6 bases not matched to a gene. The CDR3 loop reads CASSPLDRVSETQYF. The CDR3 DNA follows: TGTGCCAGCTCACCACTGGACAGGGTCTCGGAGACCCAGTACTTC.

This clone was observed a few times. The chain uses TRBV5-4 and TRBJ2-7, with D unresolved. Trimming shortened V by 4 bases and J by 1 base, and 18 bases separated the two germline ends. CDR3 length: 16 amino acids. Germline CDR1 is SGHNT and CDR2 is YYREEE (reference sequence). In DNA, the CDR3 is TGTGCCAGCAGCCTCGGTGGTTCCCCACTATCCTACGAGCAGTACTTC. Translated, it gives CASSLGGSPLSYEQYF.

The V call is TRBV7-8, the J call TRBJ2-7; 8 bases are shared with TRBD1. The V gene end was trimmed by 5 bases and the J gene end by 10 bases; junction bases not matched to a gene: 7. This CDR3 is built from 12 residues. Per germline, CDR1 SGHVS and CDR2 FQNEAQ. CDR3 protein: CASSPQGARQYF. In DNA form, the CDR3 reads TGTGCCAGCAGCCCTCAGGGGGCCAGACAGTACTTC.

This clone was observed a single time. The chain is built from TRBV28 and TRBJ1-2, with D maybe TRBD1 (5 bases). Germline V CDR1 and CDR2: MDHEN, SYDVKM. Between the trimmed V and J ends, which lost 3 bases and 6 bases, there was a span of 11 bases. The CDR3 totals 13 residues. The chain's CDR3 is CASSFFREHGYTF. The CDR3 DNA reads as TGTGCCAGCAGTTTTTTCAGGGAACATGGCTACACCTTC.

J is TRBJ2-5 and V is TRBV18; maybe TRBD2 (6 bases). The CDR3 is 14 amino acids. V was pared by 4 bases and J by 1 base, with 10 bases between. CDR1 and CDR2 from the germline V gene are KGHSH and LQKENI. The CDR3 sequence: CASSLTGVQETQYF. In nucleotides, the CDR3 is TGTGCCAGCTCACTCACGGGGGTCCAAGAGACCCAGTACTTC.

The CDR3 spells CASSLYGGGTQYF. For the CDR3, the DNA is TGTGCCAGCAGCTTGTATGGTGGAGGGACCCAGTACTTC. The V gene is TRBV7-9, the J gene TRBJ2-5, with a possible D match to TRBD2 (5 bases). Per germline, CDR1 SEHNR and CDR2 FQNEAQ (reference sequence). V lost 3 bases to trimming and J lost 7 bases, with 12 bases between them. CDR3 size: 13 residues.

V gene TRBV7-2 combines with J gene TRBJ2-5, with no clear D. The DNA matches TRBJ2-7 better at its end, which makes the J call doubtful. The CDR3 length is 14 residues. The germline CDR1 and CDR2 sequences are SGHTA and FQGNSA. DNA for the CDR3: TGTGCCAGCAGCTTAGCGGGCAACACCTACGAGCAGTACTTC. Amino acids: CASSLAGNTYEQYF.

For the CDR3, the DNA is TGTGCCAGCAGGCCAACCGGGACAGGGGTCACTGAAGCTTTCTTT. Amino acid sequence: CASRPTGTGVTEAFF. The V and J genes are TRBV13 and TRBJ1-1, with 10 positions matching TRBD1. Germline V gene data show CDR1 as PRHDT and CDR2 as FYEKMQ (reference sequence). The CDR3 is made up of 15 amino acids. J was trimmed by 4 bases and V by 6 bases; bases with no gene match: 8.